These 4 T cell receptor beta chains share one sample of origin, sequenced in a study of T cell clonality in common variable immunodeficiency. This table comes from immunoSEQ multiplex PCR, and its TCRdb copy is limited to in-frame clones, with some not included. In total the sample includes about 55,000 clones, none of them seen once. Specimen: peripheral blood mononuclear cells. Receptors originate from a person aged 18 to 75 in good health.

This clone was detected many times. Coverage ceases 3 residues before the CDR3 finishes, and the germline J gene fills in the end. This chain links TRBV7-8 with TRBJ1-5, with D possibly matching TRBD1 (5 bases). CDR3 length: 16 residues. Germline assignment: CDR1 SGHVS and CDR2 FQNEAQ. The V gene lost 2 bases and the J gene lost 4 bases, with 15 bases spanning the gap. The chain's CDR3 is CASSLSRTQKNQPQHF. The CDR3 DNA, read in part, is TGTGCCAGCAGCTTATCTAGGACACAGAAAAATCAGCCC. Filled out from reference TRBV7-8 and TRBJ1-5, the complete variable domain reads GAGVSQSPRYKVAKRGQDVALRCDPISGHVSLFWYQQALGQGPEFLTYFQNEAQLDKSGLPSDRFFAERPEGSVSTLKIQRTQQEDSAVYLCASSLSRTQKNQPQHFGDGTRLSIL.

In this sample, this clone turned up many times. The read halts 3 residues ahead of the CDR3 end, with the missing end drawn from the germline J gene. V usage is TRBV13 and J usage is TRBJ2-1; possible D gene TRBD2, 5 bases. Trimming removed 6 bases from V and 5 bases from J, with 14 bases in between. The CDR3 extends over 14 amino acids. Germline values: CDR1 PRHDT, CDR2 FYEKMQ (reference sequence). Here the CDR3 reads CASRSASGNNEQFF. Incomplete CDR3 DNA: TGTGCCAGCAGATCGGCGAGCGGAAACAATGAG. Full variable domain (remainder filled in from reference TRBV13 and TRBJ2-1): AAGVIQSPRHLIKEKRETATLKCYPIPRHDTVYWYQQGPGQDPQFLISFYEKMQSDKGSIPDRFSAQQFSDYHSELNMSSLELGDSALYFCASRSASGNNEQFFGPGTRLTVL.

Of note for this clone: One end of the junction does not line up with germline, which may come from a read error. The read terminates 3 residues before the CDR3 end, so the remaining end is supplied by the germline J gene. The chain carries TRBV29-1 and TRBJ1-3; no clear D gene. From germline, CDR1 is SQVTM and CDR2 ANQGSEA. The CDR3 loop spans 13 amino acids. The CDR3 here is CSVELDSGNTIYF. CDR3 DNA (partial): TGCAGCGTTGAATTGGACTCTGGAAACACA.

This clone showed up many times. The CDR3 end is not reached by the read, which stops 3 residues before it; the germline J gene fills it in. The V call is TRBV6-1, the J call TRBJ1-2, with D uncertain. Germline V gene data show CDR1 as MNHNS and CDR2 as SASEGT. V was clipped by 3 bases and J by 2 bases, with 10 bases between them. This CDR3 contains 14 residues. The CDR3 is CASSEIVLNYGYTF. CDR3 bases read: TGTGCCAGCAGTGAGATAGTATTAAACTATGGC.